Each of the 27 T cell receptor beta chains below was sequenced from the same sample in a study of cytomegalovirus exposure and HLA in healthy donors. Libraries were prepared by immunoSEQ multiplex PCR; TCRdb keeps only in-frame clonotypes and omits some of them. This table holds 250,000 to 350,000 clones, roughly 88% found once. The material sequenced was PBMCs. The receptors were gathered from a woman under 30 in good health and CMV-seronegative.

The chain recombines TRBV18 with TRBJ2-1; possibly TRBD2 for D (6 bases). The CDR3 contains 16 residues. Trimming left V 3 bases short and J 0 bases short, with 12 bases between. Germline CDR1 KGHSH, CDR2 LQKENI. CDR3 in amino acids: CASSPLRDSSYNEQFF. In nucleotides, the CDR3 is TGTGCCAGCTCACCGCTGCGGGATAGCTCCTACAATGAGCAGTTCTTC.

CDR3 nucleotides: TGTGCCAGCAGCTTGGCAGGGGTAGCTGGGGCCAACGTCCTGACTTTC. It is translated as CASSLAGVAGANVLTF. The chain links TRBV5-4 to TRBJ2-6; TRBD1 is a possible D gene (6 bases). Looked up from germline, CDR1 is SGHNT and CDR2 is YYREEE (reference sequence). The germline V and J ends were trimmed by 0 bases and 2 bases, with 9 bases remaining between them. The CDR3 totals 16 residues. The full variable domain, its missing parts supplied by reference TRBV5-4 and TRBJ2-6, is ETGVTQSPTHLIKTRGQQVTLRCSSQSGHNTVSWYQQALGQGPQFIFQYYREEENGRGNFPPRFSGLQFPNYSSELNVNALELDDSALYLCASSLAGVAGANVLTFGAGSRLTVL.

This clone showed up just once. The J gene is TRBJ2-7, the V gene TRBV12-1; no check of the table's D call, TRBD2, against the DNA was made. TRBV12-1 is recorded as a pseudogene. This CDR3 contains 17 residues. The CDR3 bases are TGTGCCAGCAGCTCAACCCCCGGTGTCGGGAAGTCCTACGAGCAGTACTTC. Protein: CASSSTPGVGKSYEQYF.

The chain carries TRBV4-1 and TRBJ2-1, with 9 bases that match TRBD2. Germline values: CDR1 MGHRA, CDR2 YSYEKL. The trim removed 2 bases at V and 7 bases at J, leaving 6 bases unmatched. The length of the CDR3 is 15 residues. The CDR3 region is CASSQPGLAKNEQFF. For the CDR3, the DNA is TGCGCCAGCAGCCAACCGGGACTAGCTAAAAATGAGCAGTTCTTC.

The J gene is TRBJ2-3, the V gene TRBV28, with TRBD2 matching over 10 bases. V lost 6 bases to trimming and J lost 6 bases; unmatched junction nucleotides: 12. The CDR3 is made up of 16 amino acids. Germline V gene data show CDR1 as MDHEN and CDR2 as SYDVKM. CDR3 nucleotide sequence: TGTGCCAGCAGCTTGGGGTTCATAGCGGGAGGCGATACGCAGTATTTT. Amino acid sequence: CASSLGFIAGGDTQYF.

J is TRBJ2-7 and V is TRBV6-6; 9 bases line up with TRBD1. The J segment lost 7 bases and the V segment lost 4 bases, leaving 8 bases of the junction unmatched. Germline lookup yields CDR1 MNHNY and CDR2 SVGAGI (reference sequence). This CDR3 has 14 amino acids. The CDR3 region is CASSWRDREREQYF. In nucleotides, the CDR3 is TGTGCCAGCAGTTGGCGGGACAGGGAAAGGGAGCAGTACTTC.

This sequence joins TRBV7-9 and TRBJ2-7; D call uncertain. This CDR3 is built from 14 residues. CDR1 is SEHNR, CDR2 FQNEAQ, per germline (reference sequence). Between the trimmed V and J ends, which lost 0 bases and 5 bases, there was a span of 11 bases. In nucleotides, the CDR3 is TGTGCCAGCAGCTTAGCGCGATCAAGCGACGAGCAGTACTTC. Translating it yields CASSLARSSDEQYF.

V usage is TRBV27 and J usage is TRBJ2-7; D ambiguous. The CDR3 runs to 13 residues. Germline assignment: CDR1 MNHEY and CDR2 SMNVEV (reference sequence). Trimming took 0 bases from V and 2 from J, leaving 5 bases between them. CDR3 in amino acids: CASSLSGPYEQYF. The CDR3 DNA reads TGTGCCAGCAGTTTATCGGGCCCCTACGAGCAGTACTTC.

The chain joins TRBV19 to TRBJ1-1; D is undetermined. Germline CDR1 reads LNHDA; CDR2 reads SQIVND (reference sequence). V dropped 7 bases and J dropped 0 bases, with 9 bases sitting between them. The CDR3 spans 13 residues. As DNA, the CDR3 is TGTGCCAGTAATGAGGAGGTGAACACTGAAGCTTTCTTT. It encodes CASNEEVNTEAFF.

The chain recombines TRBV7-2 with TRBJ2-7; TRBD2 matches at 8 bases. This CDR3 is 18 amino acids long. The V and J ends lost 1 base and 0 bases, in that order; junction bases with no gene match: 11. CDR1 SGHTA and CDR2 FQGNSA come from the germline V gene. The CDR3 loop is CASSLVGRVAGYSYEQYF. CDR3 DNA sequence: TGTGCCAGCAGCTTAGTGGGGAGGGTAGCGGGATACTCCTACGAGCAGTACTTC.

V and J are TRBV4-1 and TRBJ2-1, with 13 bases identical to TRBD2. With V trimmed by 2 bases and J by 15 bases, 19 bases remained unmatched. Germline loops: CDR1 MGHRA, CDR2 YSYEKL. The CDR3 consists of 18 residues. The CDR3: CASSQPWGRTSGSPMGFF. CDR3 coding DNA: TGCGCCAGCAGCCAACCCTGGGGCCGGACTAGCGGGAGCCCCATGGGGTTCTTC.

As to this clone: Additional DNA sequences in this sample encode the identical CDR3. The rearrangement uses TRBV27 and TRBJ1-5, with TRBD1 as a possible D gene (6 bases). Trimming cost V 6 bases and J 4 bases, with 10 bases left between them. Per the germline V gene, CDR1 is MNHEY and CDR2 is SMNVEV (reference sequence). The CDR3 length is 13 residues. The CDR3 DNA sequence: TGTGCCAGCAGGCAGGGGCAAAATCAGCCCCAGCATTTT. Translation gives CASRQGQNQPQHF.

This chain joins TRBV6-5 and TRBJ2-2; the D is unclear. The CDR3 consists of 14 residues. The V gene lost 6 bases and the J gene lost 0 bases, with 8 bases spanning the gap. Germline values: CDR1 MNHEY, CDR2 SVGAGI. In DNA, the CDR3 is TGTGCCAGCAGCCCCTTTGCGAACACCGGGGAGCTGTTTTTT. It translates to CASSPFANTGELFF.

This chain uses TRBV5-6 with TRBJ2-1; 7 bases match TRBD2. In germline, CDR1 is SGHDT, CDR2 YYEEEE. The CDR3 loop spans 15 amino acids. The trim removed 2 bases at V and 0 bases at J, leaving 2 bases unmatched. The CDR3 spells CASSFLAGSYNEQFF. DNA of the CDR3: TGTGCCAGCAGCTTTTTAGCGGGCTCCTACAATGAGCAGTTCTTC.

This rearrangement joins TRBV25-1 to TRBJ1-4; D is perhaps TRBD1 (6 bases). V lost 8 bases and J 6 bases, leaving 19 bases between the germline ends. The germline gives CDR1 MGHDK, CDR2 SYGVNS. CDR3 length: 15 residues. In nucleotides, the CDR3 is TGTGCCAGCGCACTTAGTGGGGGGGCGGATGAAAAACTGTTTTTT. Its protein product is CASALSGGADEKLFF. The variable domain in full, with the rest retrieved from reference TRBV25-1 and TRBJ1-4, is EADIYQTPRYLVIGTGKKITLECSQTMGHDKMYWYQQDPGMELHLIHYSYGVNSTEKGDLSSESTVSRIRTEHFPLTLESARPSHTSQYLCASALSGGADEKLFFGSGTQLSVL.

V and J are TRBV28 and TRBJ1-2; 7 positions agree with TRBD1. Germline V CDR1 and CDR2: MDHEN, SYDVKM. The CDR3 is 14 amino acids. J was trimmed by 5 bases and V by 5 bases; bases with no gene match: 8. The CDR3 sequence is CASSVTGQPYGYTF. The CDR3 DNA sequence: TGTGCCAGCAGTGTTACGGGACAGCCTTATGGCTACACCTTC.

V and J are TRBV27 and TRBJ1-2; 8 positions match TRBD1. CDR3 length: 14 residues. Germline V gene sequence: CDR1 MNHEY, CDR2 SMNVEV (reference sequence). V dropped 2 bases and J dropped 9; count of bases not matched to a gene: 8. CDR3 bases: TGTGCCAGCAGTTTAGGACAGGGCCTAGAAAGCTACACCTTC. It codes for CASSLGQGLESYTF.

The chain is built from TRBV10-3 and TRBJ2-7; 7 nucleotides agree with TRBD1. Trimming removed 6 bases from V and 4 bases from J; junction bases left unmatched: 9. This CDR3 region has 14 residues. CDR1 is ENHRY and CDR2 is SYGVKD in the germline V gene. CDR3 nucleotides: TGTGCCATCAGGCCGGGACAGTCCAGTTACGAGCAGTACTTC. Translated: CAIRPGQSSYEQYF.

DNA of the CDR3: TGCGCCAGCAGCCTCACTCTTGGGGCCAACTATGGCTACACCTTC. It is translated as CASSLTLGANYGYTF. The chain is built from TRBV4-1 and TRBJ1-2; tentatively, D is TRBD1 (5 bases). V was cut by 4 bases and J by 2 bases, with 14 bases left in between. This CDR3 has 15 amino acids. CDR1 and CDR2 from the germline V gene are MGHRA and YSYEKL.

A remark on this clone: This same CDR3 is encoded by further DNA sequences in the sample. The CDR3 protein is CASSFSGDYGYTF. The CDR3 nucleotides read TGTGCCAGCAGTTTTTCGGGGGATTATGGCTACACCTTC. V is TRBV27 and J is TRBJ1-2; D possibly corresponds to TRBD1 (5 bases). V was clipped by 3 bases and J by 5 bases, with 10 bases between them. The CDR3 sequence is 13 residues long. CDR1 is MNHEY and CDR2 is SMNVEV in the germline V gene (reference sequence).

This chain links TRBV7-2 with TRBJ2-5, with 8 bases matching TRBD2. This CDR3 is built from 13 residues. Germline assignment: CDR1 SGHTA and CDR2 FQGNSA. With V trimmed by 7 bases and J by 5 bases, 6 bases remained unmatched. CDR3 bases: TGTGCCAGCACCTCCGGGAGGGGGGAGACCCAGTACTTC. Its translation is CASTSGRGETQYF.

The chain couples TRBV4-1 to TRBJ2-7; 7 positions agree with TRBD1. From germline, CDR1 is MGHRA and CDR2 YSYEKL. J lost 2 bases, V lost 2 bases, and 15 bases had no gene match. The CDR3 consists of 18 residues. CDR3 DNA: TGCGCCAGCAGCCAATCAAAACCCGGGACAGATATCGCCTACGAGCAGTACTTC. Translating gives CASSQSKPGTDIAYEQYF.

J is TRBJ1-2 and V is TRBV14; unclear D gene. Trimming removed 4 bases at V and 8 bases at J, with 8 bases between. This CDR3 has 11 residues. The germline CDR1 and CDR2 sequences are SGHDN and FVKESK. The CDR3 here is CASSPPGGYTF. CDR3 nucleotides: TGTGCCAGCAGCCCCCCGGGGGGCTACACCTTC.

This clone was counted a single time. This sequence joins TRBV7-8 and TRBJ2-3; maybe TRBD2 (6 bases). The CDR3 is 15 amino acids. Germline-derived CDR1 and CDR2 are SGHVS and FQNEAQ. V lost 3 bases and J 5 bases, leaving 15 bases between the germline ends. The CDR3 is CASSLSLASEDTQYF. CDR3 bases: TGTGCCAGCAGCTTGAGTCTAGCTAGCGAAGATACGCAGTATTTT.

The genes are TRBV5-1 and TRBJ1-1; D may be TRBD1 (6 bases). Germline CDR1 is SGHRS and CDR2 is YFSETQ. There are 16 residues in the CDR3. The ends were cut back, 2 bases at V and 3 bases at J, with 17 bases in the middle. CDR3 sequence (DNA): TGCGCCAGCAGCTTACAACGACAAGGGACACACACTGAAGCTTTCTTT. This gives the protein CASSLQRQGTHTEAFF.

The chain recombines TRBV5-6 with TRBJ1-1, with unresolved D. V shed 5 bases and J shed 0 bases, with 8 bases lying between them. The CDR3 is 13 residues long. CDR1 and CDR2 (germline): SGHDT, YYEEEE. The DNA of the CDR3 is TGTGCCAGCAGGGTAAACATGAACACTGAAGCTTTCTTT. It encodes CASRVNMNTEAFF. Full variable domain (missing parts from reference TRBV5-6 and TRBJ1-1): DAGVTQSPTHLIKTRGQQVTLRCSPKSGHDTVSWYQQALGQGPQFIFQYYEEEERQRGNFPDRFSGHQFPNYSSELNVNALLLGDSALYLCASRVNMNTEAFFGQGTRLTVV.

This clone was detected only a few times. V usage is TRBV27 and J usage is TRBJ1-2; a possible D gene is TRBD1 (5 bases). V lost 2 bases and J lost 4, with 14 bases in between. Germline CDR1 and CDR2: MNHEY and SMNVEV (reference sequence). There are 15 residues in the CDR3. CDR3 in amino acids: CASSLVGEGSYGYTF. The CDR3, as DNA: TGTGCCAGCAGTTTAGTAGGGGAGGGAAGCTATGGCTACACCTTC.